This TCR beta chain was identified during a study of blood T cells in healthy people across ages. The CDR3 has 15 residues. Germline CDR1 reads SGDLS; CDR2 reads YYNGEE. V was trimmed by 4 bases and J by 7 bases, leaving 18 bases between them. The second PCR ran about 6 to 12 cycles with a sample-barcoded 5' primer and J-beta primers. Via MiXCR, TCRdb re-called the 5' RACE reads, giving one row per CDR3 protein. The table has hundreds of thousands of distinct CDR3 sequences, approximately 67% seen once; the top ten hold roughly a quarter. The sequenced sample consisted of blood. This chain uses TRBV9 with TRBJ2-1; D unclear. This receptor was obtained from a young man in good health. CDR3 in amino acids: CASSYDPAPRNEQFF. CDR3 DNA: TGTGCCAGCAGCTACGACCCGGCCCCACGGAATGAGCAGTTCTTC.